This note documents a single T cell receptor beta chain sequence. This record belongs to a study of molecular identifiers for immune sequencing clone quantification. The CDR3 length is 14 residues. CDR1 is MNHEY, CDR2 SVGEGT, per germline. V lost 8 bases and J lost 1, with 15 bases in between. TCRdb re-analysed the PCR reads in MiXCR, keeping a single row per CDR3 protein. The sample lists around 470,000 distinct CDR3 sequences, roughly 24% occurring once. The source material was naive CD8+ T cells from blood, with Jurkat cell RNA spiked in. Subset noted: FACS-sorted CD8+CD4-CCR7+CD45RA+ naive T cells. The origin of this receptor is a human donor in good health. Some libraries in this study had Jurkat cell RNA spiked in. V usage is TRBV6-2 or TRBV6-3 and J usage is TRBJ2-7; D possibly corresponds to TRBD1 (6 bases). CDR3 sequence (DNA): TGTGCCAGCGGGGACCGGACAGTTTCCTACGAGCAGTACTTC. Translating it yields CASGDRTVSYEQYF.